This TCR beta chain comes out of a study of T cells after posttransplantation cyclophosphamide. The CDR3 has 16 amino acids. J was trimmed by 2 bases and V by 6 bases; bases with no gene match: 9. Germline V CDR1 and CDR2: MDHEN, SYDVKM. This clone was recorded many times. Clones were read by immunoSEQ multiplex PCR, and TCRdb kept only the in-frame ones, dropping some. The sample was found to contain some 15,000 clones, and every one recurs. Cyclophosphamide on days +3 and +4 followed busulfan-fludarabine conditioning and a marrow graft. The V call is TRBV28, the J call TRBJ2-3; 9 bases agree with TRBD1. This clonotype was obtained from a female patient in her thirties or forties who received an allogeneic stem cell transplant from an unrelated donor, was CMV-positive, and had acute GVHD only. Some T cells may be provided by the graft donor. Specimen: PBMCs, collected after allogeneic stem cell transplant with posttransplant cyclophosphamide. CDR3 in amino acids: CASSLGGTGYTDTQYF. DNA of the CDR3: TGTGCCAGCAGCTTAGGGGGGACAGGGTACACAGATACGCAGTATTTT.